A single TCR beta chain is shown here with its context. The length of the CDR3 is 13 residues. Trimming took off 6 bases at V and 4 bases at J, with 12 bases between the two ends. Unique molecular identifiers were incorporated during preparation of the TCRbeta library. TCRdb reprocessed the PCR reads with MiXCR, giving one entry per CDR3 protein. The repertoire holds some 500,000 distinct CDR3 sequences, with approximately 32% as singletons. The entry originates in a study of T-cell reconstitution after alpha-beta-depleted transplantation in children. The receptor was derived from a human donor who donated a stem cell graft to a child with aplastic anemia. The chain couples TRBV12-3 or TRBV12-4 to TRBJ2-5, with D possibly matching TRBD2 (6 bases). The specimen was PBMCs from the stem cell graft donor, collected from the stem cell graft. The CDR3 DNA sequence: TGTGCCAGCAGCCGGACTATGCCAGAGACCCAGTACTTC. This translates into CASSRTMPETQYF.